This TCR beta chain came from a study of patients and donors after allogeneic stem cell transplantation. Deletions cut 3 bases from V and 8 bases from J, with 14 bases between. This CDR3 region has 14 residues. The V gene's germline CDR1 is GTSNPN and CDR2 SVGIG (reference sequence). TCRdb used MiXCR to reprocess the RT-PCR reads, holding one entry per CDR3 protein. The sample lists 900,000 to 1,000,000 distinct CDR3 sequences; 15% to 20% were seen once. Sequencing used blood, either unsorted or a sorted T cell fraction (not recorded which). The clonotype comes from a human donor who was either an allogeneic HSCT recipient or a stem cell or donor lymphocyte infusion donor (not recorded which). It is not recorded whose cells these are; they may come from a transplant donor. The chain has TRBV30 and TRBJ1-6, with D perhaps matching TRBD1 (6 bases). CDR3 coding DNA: TGTGCCTGGAGGGATACAGGGCGGCATTCACCCCTCCACTTT. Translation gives CAWRDTGRHSPLHF.